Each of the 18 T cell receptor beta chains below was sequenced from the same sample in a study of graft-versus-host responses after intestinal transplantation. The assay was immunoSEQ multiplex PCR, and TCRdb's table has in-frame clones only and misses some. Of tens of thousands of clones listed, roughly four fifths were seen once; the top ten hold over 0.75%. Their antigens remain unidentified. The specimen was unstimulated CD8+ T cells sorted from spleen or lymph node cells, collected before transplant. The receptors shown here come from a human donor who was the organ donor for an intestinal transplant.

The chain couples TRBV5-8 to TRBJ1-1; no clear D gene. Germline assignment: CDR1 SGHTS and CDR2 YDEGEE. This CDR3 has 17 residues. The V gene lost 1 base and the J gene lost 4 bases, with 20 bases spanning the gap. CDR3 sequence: CASSLPERAYSGTEAFF. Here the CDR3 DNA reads TGTGCCAGCAGCTTGCCCGAAAGGGCCTACAGCGGCACTGAAGCTTTCTTT.

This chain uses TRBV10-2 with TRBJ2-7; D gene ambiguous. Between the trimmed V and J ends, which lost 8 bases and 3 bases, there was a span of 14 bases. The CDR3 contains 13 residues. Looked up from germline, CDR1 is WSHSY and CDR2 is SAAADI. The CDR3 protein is CASSFESFYEQYF. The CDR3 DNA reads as TGCGCCAGCTCATTCGAGAGCTTCTACGAGCAGTACTTC.

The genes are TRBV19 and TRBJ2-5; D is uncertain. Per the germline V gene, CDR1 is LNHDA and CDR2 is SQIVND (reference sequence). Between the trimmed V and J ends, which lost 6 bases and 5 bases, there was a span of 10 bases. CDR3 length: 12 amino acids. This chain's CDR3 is CASRDPKETQYF. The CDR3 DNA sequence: TGTGCCAGTAGGGACCCAAAGGAGACCCAGTACTTC.

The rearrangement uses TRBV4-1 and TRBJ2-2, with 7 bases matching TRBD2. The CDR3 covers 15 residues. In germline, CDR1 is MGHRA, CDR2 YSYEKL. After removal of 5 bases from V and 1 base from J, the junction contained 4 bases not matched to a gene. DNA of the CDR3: TGCGCCAGCAGCAAAAAGCGGGGGAACACCGGGGAGCTGTTTTTT. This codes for CASSKKRGNTGELFF.

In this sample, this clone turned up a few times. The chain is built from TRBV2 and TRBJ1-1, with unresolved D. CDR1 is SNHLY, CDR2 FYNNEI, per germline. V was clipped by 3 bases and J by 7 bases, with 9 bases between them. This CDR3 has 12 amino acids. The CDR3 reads CASSEFWGEAFF. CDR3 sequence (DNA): TGTGCCAGCAGTGAGTTTTGGGGTGAAGCTTTCTTT.

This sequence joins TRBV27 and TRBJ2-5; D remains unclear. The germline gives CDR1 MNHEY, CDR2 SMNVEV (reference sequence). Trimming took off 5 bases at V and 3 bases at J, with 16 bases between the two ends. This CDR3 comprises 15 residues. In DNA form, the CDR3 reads TGTGCCAGCAGTCCCTTGGACGGACGAGAAGAGACCCAGTACTTC. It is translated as CASSPLDGREETQYF.

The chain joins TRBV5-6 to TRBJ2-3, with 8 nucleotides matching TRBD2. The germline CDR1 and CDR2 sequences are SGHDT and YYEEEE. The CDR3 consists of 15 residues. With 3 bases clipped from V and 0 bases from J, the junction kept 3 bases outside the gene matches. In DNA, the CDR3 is TGTGCCAGCAGCTATACTAGCGGCAGCACAGATACGCAGTATTTT. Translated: CASSYTSGSTDTQYF.

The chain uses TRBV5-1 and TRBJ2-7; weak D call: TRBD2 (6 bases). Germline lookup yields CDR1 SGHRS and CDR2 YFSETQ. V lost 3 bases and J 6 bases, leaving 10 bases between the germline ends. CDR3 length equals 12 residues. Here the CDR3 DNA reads TGCGCCAGCAGCTCCCAGGGAGGCGAGCAGTACTTC. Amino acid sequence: CASSSQGGEQYF.

CDR3 sequence reads: CASRSGGQSYEQYF. Here the CDR3 DNA reads TGTGCCAGCAGATCCGGGGGCCAGAGTTACGAGCAGTACTTC. This chain links TRBV7-9 with TRBJ2-7; D possibly matches TRBD1 or TRBD2 (6 bases each). Trimming took off 6 bases at V and 4 bases at J, with 16 bases between the two ends. The germline gives CDR1 SEHNR, CDR2 FQNEAQ (reference sequence). The CDR3 consists of 14 residues.

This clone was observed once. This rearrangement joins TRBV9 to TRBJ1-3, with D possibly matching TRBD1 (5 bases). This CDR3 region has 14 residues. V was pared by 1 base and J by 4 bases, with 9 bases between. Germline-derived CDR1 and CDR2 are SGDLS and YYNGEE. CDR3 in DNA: TGTGCCAGCAGCGTATACTCAGGGGGAAACACCATATATTTT. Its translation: CASSVYSGGNTIYF.

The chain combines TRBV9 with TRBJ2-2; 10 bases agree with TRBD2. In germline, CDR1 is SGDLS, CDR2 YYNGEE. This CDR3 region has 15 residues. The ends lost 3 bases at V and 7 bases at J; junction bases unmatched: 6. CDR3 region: CASSGSGGAIGELFF. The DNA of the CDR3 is TGTGCCAGCAGCGGCAGCGGGGGGGCAATCGGGGAGCTGTTTTTT.

CDR3 in DNA: TGTGCCAGCAGCCCGTACAGGGTGGTTCATGAAAAACTGTTTTTT. Its protein is CASSPYRVVHEKLFF. The V and J genes are TRBV7-6 and TRBJ1-4; tentatively, D is TRBD1 (6 bases). V lost 5 bases, J lost 6 bases, and 16 bases lay in between. The CDR3 has 15 amino acids. Germline CDR1 is SGHVS and CDR2 is FNYEAQ.

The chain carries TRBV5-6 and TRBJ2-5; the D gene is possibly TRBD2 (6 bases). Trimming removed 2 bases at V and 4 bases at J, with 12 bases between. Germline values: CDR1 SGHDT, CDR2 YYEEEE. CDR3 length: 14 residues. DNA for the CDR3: TGTGCCAGCAGCTTCGCAGCGGGTGTAGAGACCCAGTACTTC. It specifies CASSFAAGVETQYF.

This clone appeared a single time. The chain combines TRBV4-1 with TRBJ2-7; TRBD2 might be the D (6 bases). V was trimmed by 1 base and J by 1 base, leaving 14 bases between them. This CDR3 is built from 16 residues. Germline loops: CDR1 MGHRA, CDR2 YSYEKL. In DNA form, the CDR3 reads TGCGCCAGCAGCCAAGTCCCCGCTAGCGCATCCTACGAGCAGTACTTC. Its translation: CASSQVPASASYEQYF.

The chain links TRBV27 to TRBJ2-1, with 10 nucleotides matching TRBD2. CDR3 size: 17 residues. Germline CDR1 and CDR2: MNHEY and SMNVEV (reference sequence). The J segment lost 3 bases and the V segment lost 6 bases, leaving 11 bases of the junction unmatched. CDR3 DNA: TGTGCCAGCAGACCAACTAGCGGGGAGACTTACTACAATGAGCAGTTCTTC. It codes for CASRPTSGETYYNEQFF.

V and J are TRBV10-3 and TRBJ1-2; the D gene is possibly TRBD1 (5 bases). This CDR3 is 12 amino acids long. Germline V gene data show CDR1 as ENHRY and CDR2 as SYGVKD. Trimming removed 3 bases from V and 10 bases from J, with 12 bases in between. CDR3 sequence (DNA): TGTGCCATCAGTGACAGGGCAAGCGACTACACCTTC. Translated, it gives CAISDRASDYTF.

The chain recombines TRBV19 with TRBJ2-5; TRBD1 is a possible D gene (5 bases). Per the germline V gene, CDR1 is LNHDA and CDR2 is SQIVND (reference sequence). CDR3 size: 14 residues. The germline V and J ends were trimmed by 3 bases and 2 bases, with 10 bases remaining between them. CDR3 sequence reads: CASSIYQGQETQYF. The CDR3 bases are TGTGCCAGTAGTATCTATCAGGGACAAGAGACCCAGTACTTC. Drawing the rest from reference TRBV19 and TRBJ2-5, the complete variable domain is DGGITQSPKYLFRKEGQNVTLSCEQNLNHDAMYWYRQDPGQGLRLIYYSQIVNDFQKGDIAEGYSVSREKKESFPLTVTSAQKNPTAFYLCASSIYQGQETQYFGPGTRLLVL.

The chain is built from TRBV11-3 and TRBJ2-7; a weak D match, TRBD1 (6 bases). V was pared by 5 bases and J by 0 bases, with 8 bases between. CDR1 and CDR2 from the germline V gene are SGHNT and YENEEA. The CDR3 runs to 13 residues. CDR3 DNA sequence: TGTGCCAGCAGCAGGGGGAGCTCCTACGAGCAGTACTTC. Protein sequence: CASSRGSSYEQYF. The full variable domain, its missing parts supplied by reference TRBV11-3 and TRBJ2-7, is EAGVVQSPRYKIIEKKQPVAFWCNPISGHNTLYWYLQNLGQGPELLIRYENEEAVDDSQLPKDRFSAERLKGVDSTLKIQPAELGDSAVYLCASSRGSSYEQYFGPGTRLTVT.